These 5 T cell receptor beta chains came from one sample sequenced in a study of technical replicates of blood from a handful of donors. Generated by immunoSEQ multiplex PCR, the TCRdb table keeps only in-frame clones and is missing some. The sample lists some 70,000 clones; 85% to 95% were seen once. The sequencing input was T cells isolated from PBMCs. All receptors come from a human donor in good health.

As DNA, the CDR3 is TGTGCCAGCAGCTCGGGACGGGCTAGCGCTAATGAAAAACTGTTTTTT. As protein: CASSSGRASANEKLFF. This chain joins TRBV7-9 and TRBJ1-4; tentatively, D is TRBD1 (5 bases). Trimming took off 4 bases at V and 3 bases at J, with 15 bases between the two ends. CDR1 and CDR2 (germline): SEHNR, FQNEAQ (reference sequence). There are 16 residues in the CDR3.

J is TRBJ2-1 and V is TRBV7-3; TRBD1 agrees at 7 bases. The ends lost 1 base at V and 4 bases at J; junction bases unmatched: 10. The V gene's germline CDR1 is SGHTA and CDR2 FQGTGA. This CDR3 region has 17 residues. The CDR3 nucleotides are TGTGCCAGCAGCTTAAGTTCGAGACAGGGACCATACAATGAGCAGTTCTTC. Protein sequence: CASSLSSRQGPYNEQFF.

The chain couples TRBV9 to TRBJ1-2; 10 bases match TRBD1. The CDR3 is 15 amino acids. The germline gives CDR1 SGDLS, CDR2 YYNGEE. V shed 6 bases, J shed 3 bases, and the junction held 8 bases outside the gene matches. CDR3 nucleotide sequence: TGTGCCAGCACCGGGACAGGGGTGTCTGACTATGGCTACACCTTC. It codes for CASTGTGVSDYGYTF.

The rearrangement links TRBV7-9 to TRBJ2-5, with 8 bases lining up with TRBD1. CDR3 length: 15 amino acids. CDR1 and CDR2 (germline): SEHNR, FQNEAQ (reference sequence). V was pared by 2 bases and J by 4 bases, with 6 bases of the junction left unmatched. The DNA for the CDR3 is TGTGCCAGCAGCTTAATCGCAGGGGGCAGAGAGACCCAGTACTTC. Its translation is CASSLIAGGRETQYF.

The chain employs TRBV4-2 and TRBJ2-7, with TRBD1 as a possible D gene (5 bases). Germline assignment: CDR1 LGHNA and CDR2 YNFKEQ. The V gene lost 1 base and the J gene lost 3 bases, with 16 bases spanning the gap. The CDR3 spans 16 residues. The CDR3 bases are TGTGCCAGCAGCCAAGGTTTATATGGGGCAAACTACGAGCAGTACTTC. Its translation is CASSQGLYGANYEQYF.